The rows below give T cell receptor beta chains drawn from one sample of a study of blood T cell repertoires in COVID-19. This table comes from immunoSEQ multiplex PCR, and its TCRdb copy is limited to in-frame clones, with some not included. The sample carries 150,000 to 180,000 clones, roughly 71% recorded once. Sequencing input: peripheral blood. Every receptor here comes from an elderly woman with acute or convalescent COVID-19. Both conserved end residues are part of each CDR3. The D gene is left open where the match is weak. Clone size is given for some rows only: seen once, a few or many times, or a class if the clone is expanded.

D: TRBD1
V: TRBV7-2
J: TRBJ2-5
size: once
DNA: TGTGCCAGCTCCCTCAGGGACAGGGACAAGACCCAGTACTTC
CDR3: CASSLRDRDKTQYF

D: TRBD1
V: TRBV27
J: TRBJ1-2
size: -
DNA: TGTGCCAGCAGCCGCAGGGGGCGCGACGGCTACACCTTC
CDR3: CASSRRGRDGYTF

D: -
V: TRBV5-1
J: TRBJ2-5
size: -
DNA: TGCGCCAGCAGCTTCCCAGGGATGGAGACCCAGTACTTC
CDR3: CASSFPGMETQYF

D: TRBD2
V: TRBV7-3
J: TRBJ2-1
size: few
DNA: TGTGCCAGCAGTCGATACCTAGCGGGGGATTACAATGAGCAGTTCTTC
CDR3: CASSRYLAGDYNEQFF

D: TRBD1
V: TRBV6-1
J: TRBJ1-1
size: -
DNA: TGTGCCAGCAGTGAAGCCTGGACAGGGGTGAACACTGAAGCTTTCTTT
CDR3: CASSEAWTGVNTEAFF

D: -
V: TRBV30
J: TRBJ1-2
size: -
DNA: TGTGCCTGGAGTGAGTCTGACATCGGCTACACCTTC
CDR3: CAWSESDIGYTF

D: -
V: TRBV7-9
J: TRBJ1-6
size: -
DNA: TGTGCCAGCAGCTTAATGGGGCGGAATTCACCCCTCCACTTT
CDR3: CASSLMGRNSPLHF

D: -
V: TRBV18
J: TRBJ1-1
size: few
DNA: TGTGCCAGCTCACCATCAGGACAAGAAGCTTTCTTT
CDR3: CASSPSGQEAFF

D: TRBD1
V: TRBV10-3
J: TRBJ1-1
size: -
DNA: TGTGCCATCAGCCCCTACCCGGGACAGGGGTCTGAAGCTTTCTTT
CDR3: CAISPYPGQGSEAFF

D: -
V: TRBV19
J: TRBJ1-1
size: -
DNA: TGTGCCAGTAGTTGGTGGGGGCAGGACACTGAAGCTTTCTTT
CDR3: CASSWWGQDTEAFF

D: TRBD1
V: TRBV7-3
J: TRBJ1-1
size: -
DNA: TGTGCCAGCAGCTCCGGGTACAGGGGGAACACTGAAGCTTTCTTT
CDR3: CASSSGYRGNTEAFF

D: -
V: TRBV30
J: TRBJ1-1
size: -
DNA: TGTGCCTGGAATAGACAGACATCGGGACTCCAAAGCTTGAACACTGAAGCTTTCTTT
CDR3: CAWNRQTSGLQSLNTEAFF

D: TRBD2
V: TRBV4-2
J: TRBJ2-1
size: -
DNA: TGTGCCAGCACTCAGGGAGTACTAGCGGAATCTTACAATGAGCAGTTCTTC
CDR3: CASTQGVLAESYNEQFF

D: -
V: TRBV7-3
J: TRBJ1-6
size: -
DNA: TGTGCCAGCAGCTTAGTCCACGAACGGGCACCCCTCCACTTT
CDR3: CASSLVHERAPLHF

D: TRBD1
V: TRBV4-2
J: TRBJ1-5
size: many
DNA: TGTGCCAGCAGCACAACAGGGGAGGATCAGCCCCAGCATTTT
CDR3: CASSTTGEDQPQHF

D: -
V: TRBV7-9
J: TRBJ1-1
size: once
DNA: TGTGCCAGCAGCTTTCCAGGGGTGGGGACTGAAGCTTTCTTT
CDR3: CASSFPGVGTEAFF

D: -
V: TRBV28
J: TRBJ1-6
size: -
DNA: TGTGCCAGCAGTTTAGCGGGACGGGGAGGGGGACCCCTCCACTTT
CDR3: CASSLAGRGGGPLHF

D: -
V: TRBV4-1
J: TRBJ1-6
size: -
DNA: TGCGCCAGCAGCCAAGAGGGGGGAAGCAATTCACCCCTCCACTTT
CDR3: CASSQEGGSNSPLHF

D: -
V: TRBV29-1
J: TRBJ1-2
size: -
DNA: TGCAGCGTTGAAGTTGAGGCTGGTGGCTACACCTTC
CDR3: CSVEVEAGGYTF

D: -
V: TRBV3-1/TRBV3-2
J: TRBJ1-2
size: -
DNA: TGTGCCAGCAGCCAACCAGGCTATGGCTACACCTTC
CDR3: CASSQPGYGYTF

D: -
V: TRBV2
J: TRBJ2-3
size: -
DNA: TGTGCCAGCAGTGATTACGGACAGCGAAGAACAGATACGCAGTATTTT
CDR3: CASSDYGQRRTDTQYF

D: TRBD1
V: TRBV19
J: TRBJ1-5
size: -
DNA: TGTGCCAGTAGTATATCGGGACAGGGGCATCAGCCCCAGCATTTT
CDR3: CASSISGQGHQPQHF

D: -
V: TRBV2
J: TRBJ1-1
size: many
DNA: TGTGCCAGCAGTGTGCACAGCAAGGGGTATAACACTGAAGCTTTCTTT
CDR3: CASSVHSKGYNTEAFF

D: -
V: TRBV24-1
J: TRBJ2-1
size: -
DNA: TGTGCCACCAGTGATTCGGCACGGGGGAATGAGCAGTTCTTC
CDR3: CATSDSARGNEQFF

D: TRBD1
V: TRBV4-2
J: TRBJ2-2
size: -
DNA: TGTGCCAGCAGCCGAGGACAGGGTGACACCGGGGAGCTGTTTTTT
CDR3: CASSRGQGDTGELFF

D: TRBD1
V: TRBV9
J: TRBJ1-2
size: -
DNA: TGTGCCAGCAGCGTAGGGGGGACAGGGGAGTCGGGCTACACCTTC
CDR3: CASSVGGTGESGYTF

D: TRBD1
V: TRBV9
J: TRBJ1-1
size: -
DNA: TGTGCCAGCAGCGGCTCCGGGACAGCCACCACTGAAGCTTTCTTT
CDR3: CASSGSGTATTEAFF

D: -
V: TRBV18
J: TRBJ1-1
size: -
DNA: TGTGCCAGCTCACCGCTACAGCAGAACACTGAAGCTTTCTTT
CDR3: CASSPLQQNTEAFF